A selection of T cell receptor beta chains follows, all from one sample in a study of blood T cell repertoires in COVID-19. Profiling relied on immunoSEQ multiplex PCR, and the TCRdb table lists in-frame clones only, not all of them. This table has about 80,000 clones, roughly 80% appearing once. Sequences were obtained from peripheral blood. All receptors come from a woman older than 75 with acute or convalescent COVID-19. The CDR3 runs from the conserved cysteine through the conserved F or W. D genes are given only for firm matches. Clone size appears in some rows only: once, few, many, or a class for an expanded clone.

size: NA; V: TRBV3-1/TRBV3-2; D: NA; J: TRBJ1-3; DNA: TGTGCCAGCAGCCCTACGACAGTACGGGCTGGAAACACCATATATTTT; CDR3: CASSPTTVRAGNTIYF
size: NA; V: TRBV11-3; D: NA; J: TRBJ1-5; DNA: TGTGCCAGCAGCTTAGGGGGAGGGCAGCCCCAGCATTTT; CDR3: CASSLGGGQPQHF
size: NA; V: TRBV5-4; D: NA; J: TRBJ2-2; DNA: TGTGCCAGCAGCTTGGCCAGGGCAGGCCACACCGGGGAGCTGTTTTTT; CDR3: CASSLARAGHTGELFF
size: NA; V: TRBV6-5; D: NA; J: TRBJ2-4; DNA: TGTGCCAGCAGTCTAGGAGGAGTGGGCAAAAACATTCAGTACTTC; CDR3: CASSLGGVGKNIQYF
size: NA; V: TRBV7-3; D: TRBD1; J: TRBJ1-2; DNA: TGTGCCAGCAGCCCGGGGACAGATGCTAACTATGGCTACACCTTC; CDR3: CASSPGTDANYGYTF
size: NA; V: TRBV28; D: NA; J: TRBJ1-5; DNA: TGTGCCAGCAGTTCCTCTCCGGTCAGGTCGGATCACAATCAGCCCCAGCATTTT; CDR3: CASSSSPVRSDHNQPQHF
size: NA; V: TRBV18; D: TRBD1; J: TRBJ1-6; DNA: TGTGCCAGCTCACCGGACAGGGTAGGGAATTCACCCCTCCACTTT; CDR3: CASSPDRVGNSPLHF
size: NA; V: TRBV24-1; D: TRBD2; J: TRBJ2-1; DNA: TGTGCCACCAGTGATCGGACTAGCTCGGGAAGGTCCTACAATGAGCAGTTCTTC; CDR3: CATSDRTSSGRSYNEQFF
size: few; V: TRBV19; D: TRBD1; J: TRBJ1-5; DNA: TGTGCCAGTAGTATGGGACAGTATAGCAATCAGCCCCAGCATTTT; CDR3: CASSMGQYSNQPQHF
size: NA; V: TRBV6-6; D: NA; J: TRBJ1-6; DNA: TGTGCCACCAAAAGAGATAAACCCCTCCACTTT; CDR3: CATKRDKPLHF
size: NA; V: TRBV7-2; D: TRBD1; J: TRBJ1-5; DNA: TGTGCCAGCAGCACAACAGGGGGCGGAAATCAGCCCCAGCATTTT; CDR3: CASSTTGGGNQPQHF
size: NA; V: TRBV15; D: TRBD1; J: TRBJ2-2; DNA: TGTGCCACCAGCAGTGAGGGGACAGCTACCGGGGAGCTGTTTTTT; CDR3: CATSSEGTATGELFF
size: NA; V: TRBV4-3; D: TRBD1; J: TRBJ1-2; DNA: TGCGCCAGCAGCCAAGATGGCAGGGGGACAGTGAACTATGGCTACACCTTC; CDR3: CASSQDGRGTVNYGYTF
size: once; V: TRBV6-2/TRBV6-3; D: TRBD1; J: TRBJ2-1; DNA: TGTGCCAGCAGTTACGACGACAGGGCGTCCTACAATGAGCAGTTCTTC; CDR3: CASSYDDRASYNEQFF
size: once; V: TRBV3-1/TRBV3-2; D: NA; J: TRBJ2-7; DNA: TGTGCCAGCAGCAGGGGGACGGACGAGCAGTACTTC; CDR3: CASSRGTDEQYF
size: NA; V: TRBV15; D: TRBD2; J: TRBJ2-3; DNA: TGTGCCACCAGCAGAGATCTAGCGGGGGTCGGAGATACGCAGTATTTT; CDR3: CATSRDLAGVGDTQYF
size: NA; V: TRBV28; D: NA; J: TRBJ1-2; DNA: TGTGCCAGCAGCCTCGGAGGGATCGATGGCTACACCTTC; CDR3: CASSLGGIDGYTF
size: NA; V: TRBV14; D: TRBD1; J: TRBJ1-1; DNA: TGTGCCAGCAGCCTAGGACAGGGGGCACGCGCTTTCTTT; CDR3: CASSLGQGARAFF
size: NA; V: TRBV6-5; D: NA; J: TRBJ2-7; DNA: TGTGCCAGCAGTTACTCCGGTATTAACTTTGGCTACGAGCAGTACTTC; CDR3: CASSYSGINFGYEQYF
size: NA; V: TRBV11-3; D: NA; J: TRBJ1-6; DNA: TGTGCCAGCAGAGGGACTTTGGGATATAATTCACCCCTCCACTTT; CDR3: CASRGTLGYNSPLHF
size: NA; V: TRBV7-2; D: NA; J: TRBJ2-1; DNA: TGTGCCAGCAGCTTTCAGGGGAACAATGAGCAGTTCTTC; CDR3: CASSFQGNNEQFF
size: once; V: TRBV14; D: TRBD2; J: TRBJ2-7; DNA: TGTGCCAGCAGCTATCCAGCGGGGGGGACCTACGAGCAGTACTTC; CDR3: CASSYPAGGTYEQYF
size: few; V: TRBV5-1; D: TRBD1; J: TRBJ2-7; DNA: TGCGCCAGCAGCACCGGGACAGGGAGGGCCTACGAGCAGTACTTC; CDR3: CASSTGTGRAYEQYF
size: NA; V: TRBV15; D: NA; J: TRBJ2-3; DNA: TGTGCCACCCAACCGCGGGGTAGCACAGATACGCAGTATTTT; CDR3: CATQPRGSTDTQYF
size: NA; V: TRBV5-1; D: NA; J: TRBJ2-2; DNA: TGCGCCAGCAGCAGTAGTGGAAGCGGCACCGGGGAGCTGTTTTTT; CDR3: CASSSSGSGTGELFF
size: few; V: TRBV19; D: TRBD1; J: TRBJ1-6; DNA: TGTGCCAGTAGTCCCGGGACAGGCGATTCACCCCTCCACTTT; CDR3: CASSPGTGDSPLHF
size: NA; V: TRBV19; D: TRBD1; J: TRBJ1-1; DNA: TGTGCCAGTACCTGGACAGGGGGAAGGAATACTGAAGCTTTCTTT; CDR3: CASTWTGGRNTEAFF
size: NA; V: TRBV10-3; D: TRBD1; J: TRBJ1-5; DNA: TGTGCCACAACGACAGGGGGCAATCAGCCCCAGCATTTT; CDR3: CATTTGGNQPQHF
size: NA; V: TRBV27; D: NA; J: TRBJ1-4; DNA: TGTGCCAGCAGCCAATCCGGCCAGGGTGTTCGGACTAATGAAAAACTGTTTTTT; CDR3: CASSQSGQGVRTNEKLFF
size: NA; V: TRBV18; D: TRBD1; J: TRBJ1-5; DNA: TGTGCCAGCTCACTTGACAGGGGCGAGAATAGCAATCAGCCCCAGCATTTT; CDR3: CASSLDRGENSNQPQHF
size: NA; V: TRBV18; D: TRBD1; J: TRBJ1-1; DNA: TGTGCCAGCTCAGCGACAGGGGGAGGCATGAACACTGAAGCTTTCTTT; CDR3: CASSATGGGMNTEAFF
size: NA; V: TRBV15; D: TRBD2; J: TRBJ2-1; DNA: TGTGCCACCAGCGGCTCGCGGGAGAGCTCCTACAATGAGCAGTTCTTC; CDR3: CATSGSRESSYNEQFF